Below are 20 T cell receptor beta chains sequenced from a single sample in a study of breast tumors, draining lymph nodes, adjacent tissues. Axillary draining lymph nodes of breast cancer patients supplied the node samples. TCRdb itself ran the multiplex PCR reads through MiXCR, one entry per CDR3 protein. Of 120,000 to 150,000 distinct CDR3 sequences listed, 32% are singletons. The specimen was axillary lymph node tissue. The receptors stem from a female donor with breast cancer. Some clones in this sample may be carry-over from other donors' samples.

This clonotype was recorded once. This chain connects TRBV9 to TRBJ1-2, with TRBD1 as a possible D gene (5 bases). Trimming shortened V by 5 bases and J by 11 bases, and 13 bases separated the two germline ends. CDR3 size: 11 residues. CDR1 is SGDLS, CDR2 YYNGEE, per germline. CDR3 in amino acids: CASSHSGGYTF. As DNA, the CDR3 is TGTGCCAGCAGTCACAGCGGGGGTTACACCTTC.

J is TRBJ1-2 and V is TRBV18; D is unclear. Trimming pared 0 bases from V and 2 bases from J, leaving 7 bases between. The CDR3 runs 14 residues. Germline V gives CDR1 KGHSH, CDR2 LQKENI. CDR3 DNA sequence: TGTGCCAGCTCACCACCGGCGCGAAACTATGGCTACACCTTC. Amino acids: CASSPPARNYGYTF.

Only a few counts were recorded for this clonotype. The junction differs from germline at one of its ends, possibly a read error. In DNA form, the CDR3 reads TGTGCCAGCAGTCACTCGATATATTCCGGGACAGGGTACTCCGGGGAGCTGTTTTTT. This encodes CASSHSIYSGTGYSGELFF. The chain has TRBV6-6 and TRBJ2-2; 9 bases match TRBD1. CDR3 length equals 19 residues. Germline loops: CDR1 MNHNY, CDR2 SVGAGI (reference sequence).

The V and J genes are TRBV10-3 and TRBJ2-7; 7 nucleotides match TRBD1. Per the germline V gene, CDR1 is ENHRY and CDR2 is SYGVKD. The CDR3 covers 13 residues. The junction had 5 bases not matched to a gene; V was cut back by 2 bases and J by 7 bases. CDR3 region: CAISEGTDVEQYV. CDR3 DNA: TGTGCCATCAGTGAGGGGACAGATGTTGAGCAGTACGTC.

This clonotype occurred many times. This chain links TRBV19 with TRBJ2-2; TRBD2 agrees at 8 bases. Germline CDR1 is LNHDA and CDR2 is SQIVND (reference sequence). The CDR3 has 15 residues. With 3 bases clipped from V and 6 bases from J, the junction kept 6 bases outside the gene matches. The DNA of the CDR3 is TGTGCCAGTAGTATCCAGAAGCGGGGGCCCGGGGAGCTGTTTTTT. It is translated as CASSIQKRGPGELFF.

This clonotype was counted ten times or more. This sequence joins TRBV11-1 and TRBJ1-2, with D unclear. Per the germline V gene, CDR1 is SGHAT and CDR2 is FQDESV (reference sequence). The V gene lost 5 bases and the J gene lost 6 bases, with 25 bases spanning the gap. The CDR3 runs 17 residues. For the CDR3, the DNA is TGTGCCAGCAGCCAAGACTATGGGCGGGGAGTCGGCGATGGCTACACCTTC. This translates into CASSQDYGRGVGDGYTF.

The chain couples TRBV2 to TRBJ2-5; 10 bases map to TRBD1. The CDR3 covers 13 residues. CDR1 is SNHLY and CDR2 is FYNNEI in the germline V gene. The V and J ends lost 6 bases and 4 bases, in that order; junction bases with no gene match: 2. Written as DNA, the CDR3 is TGTGCCAGCAGGGGGGACAGGGGAGAGACCCAGTACTTC. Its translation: CASRGDRGETQYF.

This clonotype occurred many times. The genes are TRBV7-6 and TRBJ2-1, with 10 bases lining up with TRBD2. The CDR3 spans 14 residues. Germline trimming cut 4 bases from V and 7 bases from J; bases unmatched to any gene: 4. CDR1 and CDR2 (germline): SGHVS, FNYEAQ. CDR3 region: CASSSLAGVNEQFF. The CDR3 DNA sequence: TGTGCCAGCAGCTCCCTAGCGGGGGTGAATGAGCAGTTCTTC.

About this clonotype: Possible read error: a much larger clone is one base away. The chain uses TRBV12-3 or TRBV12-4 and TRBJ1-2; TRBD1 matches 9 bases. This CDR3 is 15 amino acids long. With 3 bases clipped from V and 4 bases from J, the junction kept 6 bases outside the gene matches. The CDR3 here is CASSFRDRAGYGYTF. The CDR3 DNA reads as TGTGCCAGCAGTTTCCGGGACAGGGCAGGCTATGGCTACACCTTC.

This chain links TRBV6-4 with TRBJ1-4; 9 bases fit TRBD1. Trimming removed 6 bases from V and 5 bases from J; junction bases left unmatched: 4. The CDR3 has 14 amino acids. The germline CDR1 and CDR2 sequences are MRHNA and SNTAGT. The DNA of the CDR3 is TGTGCCAGCAGGGGGGGGACAGGGAATGAAAAACTGTTTTTT. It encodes CASRGGTGNEKLFF.

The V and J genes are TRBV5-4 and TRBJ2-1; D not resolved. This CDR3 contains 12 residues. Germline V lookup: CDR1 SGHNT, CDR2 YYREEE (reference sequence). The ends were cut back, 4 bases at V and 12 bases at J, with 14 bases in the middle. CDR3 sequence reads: CASSTSAARQFF. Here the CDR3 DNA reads TGTGCCAGCAGCACCTCGGCAGCGCGGCAGTTCTTC.

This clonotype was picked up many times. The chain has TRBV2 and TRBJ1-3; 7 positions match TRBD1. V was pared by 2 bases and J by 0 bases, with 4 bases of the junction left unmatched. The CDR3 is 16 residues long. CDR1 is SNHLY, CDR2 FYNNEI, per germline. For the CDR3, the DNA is TGTGCCAGCAGTGAATCCCCAGGGGGCTCTGGAAACACCATATATTTT. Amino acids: CASSESPGGSGNTIYF.

The CDR3: CASSPPSGVTLHF. The CDR3 DNA sequence: TGTGCCAGCAGCCCCCCTTCGGGGGTTACCCTCCACTTT. The V gene is TRBV7-6, the J gene TRBJ1-6; D may be TRBD1 (5 bases). V gave up 5 bases and J gave up 14 bases, with 16 bases separating them. Germline-derived CDR1 and CDR2 are SGHVS and FNYEAQ. The CDR3 consists of 13 residues.

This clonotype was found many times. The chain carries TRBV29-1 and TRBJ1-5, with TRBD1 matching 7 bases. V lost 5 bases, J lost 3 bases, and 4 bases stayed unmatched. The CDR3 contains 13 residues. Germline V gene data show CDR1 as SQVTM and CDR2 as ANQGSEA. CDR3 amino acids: CSVSTGVNQPQHF. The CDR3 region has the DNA TGCAGCGTTTCCACAGGGGTCAATCAGCCCCAGCATTTT. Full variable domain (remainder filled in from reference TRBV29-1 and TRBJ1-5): SAVISQKPSRDICQRGTSLTIQCQVDSQVTMMFWYRQQPGQSLTLIATANQGSEATYESGFVIDKFPISRPNLTFSTLTVSNMSPEDSSIYLCSVSTGVNQPQHFGDGTRLSIL.

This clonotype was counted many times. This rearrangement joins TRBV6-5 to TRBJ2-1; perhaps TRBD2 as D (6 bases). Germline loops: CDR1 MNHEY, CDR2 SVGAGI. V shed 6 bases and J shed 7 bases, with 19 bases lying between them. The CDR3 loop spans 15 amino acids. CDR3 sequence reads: CASRKGWEVGNEQFF. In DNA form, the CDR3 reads TGTGCCAGCAGGAAGGGCTGGGAGGTAGGGAATGAGCAGTTCTTC.

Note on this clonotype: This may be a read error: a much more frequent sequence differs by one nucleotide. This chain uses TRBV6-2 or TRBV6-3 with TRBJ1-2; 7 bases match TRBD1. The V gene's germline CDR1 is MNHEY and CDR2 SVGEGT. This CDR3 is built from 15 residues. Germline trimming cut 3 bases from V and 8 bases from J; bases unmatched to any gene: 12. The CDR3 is CASSYWTGTYGGYTF. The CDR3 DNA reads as TGTGCCAGCAGTTATTGGACAGGCACTTACGGGGGCTACACCTTC.

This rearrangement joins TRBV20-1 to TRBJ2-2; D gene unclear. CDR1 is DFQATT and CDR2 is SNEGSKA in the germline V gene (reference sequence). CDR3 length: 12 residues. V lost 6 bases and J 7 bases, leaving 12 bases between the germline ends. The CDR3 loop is CSAPLTGGELFF. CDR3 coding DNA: TGCAGTGCCCCGCTAACGGGCGGGGAGCTGTTTTTT.

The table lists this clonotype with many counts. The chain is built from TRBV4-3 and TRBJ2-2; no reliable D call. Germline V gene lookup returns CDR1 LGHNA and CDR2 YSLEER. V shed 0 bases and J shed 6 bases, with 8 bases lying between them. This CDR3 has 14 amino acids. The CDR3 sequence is CASSQDVPAGELFF. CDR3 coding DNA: TGCGCCAGCAGCCAAGATGTCCCCGCCGGGGAGCTGTTTTTT.

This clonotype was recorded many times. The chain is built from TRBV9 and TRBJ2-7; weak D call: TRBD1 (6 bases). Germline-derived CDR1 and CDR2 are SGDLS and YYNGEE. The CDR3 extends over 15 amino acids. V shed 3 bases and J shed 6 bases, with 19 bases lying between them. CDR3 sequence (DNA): TGTGCCAGCAGCGGAACCGGGACAAGTCTTTCCGAGCAGTACTTC. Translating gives CASSGTGTSLSEQYF.

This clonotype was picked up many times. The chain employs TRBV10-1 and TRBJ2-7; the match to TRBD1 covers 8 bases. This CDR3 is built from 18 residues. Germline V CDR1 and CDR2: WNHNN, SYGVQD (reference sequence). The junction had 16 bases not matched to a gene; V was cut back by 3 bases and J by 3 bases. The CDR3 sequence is CASSELKDRADLYYEQYV. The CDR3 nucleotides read TGCGCCAGCAGTGAATTAAAGGACAGGGCTGACCTATACTACGAGCAGTACGTC.